This TCR beta chain was recovered during a study of blood T cell repertoires in COVID-19. Study background: The United States, Italy and Spain were the sources of the acute and convalescent COVID-19 samples.

In the original processing: Estimated nucleated cell counts came from reference gene primer amplification. Assay used: immunoSEQ multiplex PCR; TCRdb lists only in-frame clones, some missing. D and trimming were read from the DNA, whereas the V and J calls and clone size are those reported in that table. Counted here are roughly 300,000 clones, more than 75% occurring once; the ten biggest clones make up approximately 8%. Trimming removed 0 bases at V and 4 bases at J, with 13 bases between. CDR1 is MNHNS, CDR2 SASEGT, per germline. CDR3 length: 16 amino acids. The specimen was peripheral blood. The rearrangement links TRBV6-1 to TRBJ2-1; D is perhaps TRBD1 (6 bases). The receptor comes from a woman between 50 and 59 years old who had recovered from COVID-19. This CDR3 is CASSEALGAVYNEQFF. CDR3 nucleotides: TGTGCCAGCAGTGAAGCTTTGGGGGCCGTTTACAATGAGCAGTTCTTC.